The 16 T cell receptor beta chains below all came from one sample that was sequenced in a study of shared clonotypes between healthy human individuals. This table comes from immunoSEQ multiplex PCR, and its TCRdb copy is limited to in-frame clones, with some not included. The sample contains approximately 1,500,000 clones, 95% to 99% of which appear only once. The sequenced sample consisted of naive CD4+ T cells sorted from blood. Sample subset: CD45RA+ positively selected. These receptors were collected from a man aged 25 to 45 in good health.

This sequence joins TRBV28 and TRBJ2-1; no clear D. Germline V lookup: CDR1 MDHEN, CDR2 SYDVKM. This CDR3 is 15 amino acids long. Trimming removed 5 bases from V and 5 bases from J, with 16 bases in between. CDR3 protein: CASSSFGLDNNEQFF. The CDR3 DNA reads as TGTGCCAGCAGTAGTTTCGGGCTAGACAACAATGAGCAGTTCTTC.

The chain combines TRBV7-9 with TRBJ2-5; 12 bases fit TRBD1. The CDR3 length is 15 residues. J gave up 4 bases and V 10 bases, and 10 bases lay outside the gene matches. Germline values: CDR1 SEHNR, CDR2 FQNEAQ (reference sequence). DNA for the CDR3: TGTGCCACCGAGCTCGGGACAGGGGGCGCAGAGACCCAGTACTTC. This gives the protein CATELGTGGAETQYF.

V is TRBV5-1 and J is TRBJ2-7; 8 positions agree with TRBD1. In germline, CDR1 is SGHRS, CDR2 YFSETQ. V dropped 4 bases and J dropped 3; count of bases not matched to a gene: 9. The CDR3 runs 15 residues. CDR3 in amino acids: CASSPPGQVFYEQYF. Written as DNA, the CDR3 is TGCGCCAGCAGCCCCCCGGGACAGGTCTTCTACGAGCAGTACTTC.

As regards this clone: This sample includes further DNA sequences coding for the same CDR3. The CDR3 coding sequence is TGTGCCAGCAGCGTAGACAGGGATACGCAGTATTTT. Translated, it gives CASSVDRDTQYF. The chain recombines TRBV9 with TRBJ2-3; possible D gene TRBD1, 5 bases. The CDR3 has 12 residues. Germline-derived CDR1 and CDR2 are SGDLS and YYNGEE. V shed 0 bases and J shed 6 bases, with 5 bases lying between them.

The chain couples TRBV5-4 to TRBJ2-5; 9 nucleotides agree with TRBD1. The CDR3 spans 17 residues. After removal of 0 bases from V and 1 base from J, the junction contained 7 bases not matched to a gene. Germline V gives CDR1 SGHNT, CDR2 YYREEE (reference sequence). The CDR3 DNA reads as TGTGCCAGCAGCTTGGAACCGGGACAGGGCACCCAAGAGACCCAGTACTTC. It specifies CASSLEPGQGTQETQYF.

This clone showed up just once. This chain connects TRBV5-1 to TRBJ2-2; TRBD2 matches 8 bases. With 4 bases clipped from V and 6 bases from J, the junction kept 17 bases outside the gene matches. Germline V gene data show CDR1 as SGHRS and CDR2 as YFSETQ. The CDR3 is 18 amino acids. The CDR3 DNA reads as TGCGCCAGCAGCCCCGGTGAGGGAGCGGGAGTTTACGCCGGGGAGCTGTTTTTT. Translation gives CASSPGEGAGVYAGELFF.

This chain links TRBV6-5 with TRBJ1-1, with D possibly TRBD1 on 5 matching bases. Trimming left V 4 bases short and J 0 bases short, with 6 bases between. This CDR3 spans 13 amino acids. The germline V gene has CDR1 MNHEY and CDR2 SVGAGI. CDR3 sequence (DNA): TGTGCCAGCAGTTTGGGGGTGAACACTGAAGCTTTCTTT. It specifies CASSLGVNTEAFF.

The V call is TRBV2, the J call TRBJ2-7; 11 bases are shared with TRBD1. Losses at the gene ends were 6 bases for V and 5 bases for J; bases not matched to a gene: 6. Germline-derived CDR1 and CDR2 are SNHLY and FYNNEI. The CDR3 consists of 14 residues. This CDR3 reads CASSSRDRGNEQYF. CDR3 nucleotides: TGTGCCAGCAGCAGCCGGGACAGGGGGAACGAGCAGTACTTC.

The chain carries TRBV10-2 and TRBJ2-3; D ambiguous. CDR3 length: 12 residues. Trimming removed 7 bases at V and 0 bases at J, with 5 bases between. Germline assignment: CDR1 WSHSY and CDR2 SAAADI. This CDR3 reads CASTASTDTQYF. The CDR3 bases are TGCGCCAGCACAGCCAGCACAGATACGCAGTATTTT.

The V call is TRBV28, the J call TRBJ2-7; a possible D gene is TRBD2 (5 bases). Trimming took off 5 bases at V and 3 bases at J, with 14 bases between the two ends. Looked up from germline, CDR1 is MDHEN and CDR2 is SYDVKM. The CDR3 totals 14 residues. The CDR3 region has the DNA TGTGCCAGCAGTAATGGACTGAAATTCTACGAGCAGTACTTC. It translates to CASSNGLKFYEQYF. Based on the CDR3 plus reference TRBV28 and TRBJ2-7, the full variable domain is DVKVTQSSRYLVKRTGEKVFLECVQDMDHENMFWYRQDPGLGLRLIYFSYDVKMKEKGDIPEGYSVSREKKERFSLILESASTNQTSMYLCASSNGLKFYEQYFGPGTRLTVT.

The chain is built from TRBV28 and TRBJ2-2; the D gene could be TRBD1 or TRBD2 (5 bases each). This CDR3 spans 14 amino acids. The V and J ends lost 3 bases and 7 bases respectively, with 12 bases between them. Germline assignment: CDR1 MDHEN and CDR2 SYDVKM. The CDR3 region has the DNA TGTGCCAGCAGTTTCCGGGGCCCCCACGGGGAGCTGTTTTTT. Translating it yields CASSFRGPHGELFF.

The chain employs TRBV2 and TRBJ2-7; 8 bases line up with TRBD1. The V and J ends lost 8 bases and 5 bases, in that order; junction bases with no gene match: 8. Germline-derived CDR1 and CDR2 are SNHLY and FYNNEI. The CDR3 runs to 13 residues. CDR3 nucleotides: TGTGCCAGCTCAAGGACAGGGTTGCACGAGCAGTACTTC. Protein sequence: CASSRTGLHEQYF.

The chain uses TRBV18 and TRBJ2-5; TRBD2 matches 7 bases. The germline V gene has CDR1 KGHSH and CDR2 LQKENI. V trimming: 1 base; J trimming: 5 bases; junction bases outside the gene matches: 16. CDR3 length equals 18 residues. CDR3 nucleotides: TGTGCCAGCTCACCACTTAAAGGCGGGACTAATCTTCAGGAGACCCAGTACTTC. Translation gives CASSPLKGGTNLQETQYF.

On this clone itself: The junction shows a germline mismatch at one end, possibly a read error. This chain links TRBV7-8 with TRBJ2-2, with TRBD2 matching 11 bases. CDR1 SGHVS and CDR2 FQNEAQ come from the germline V gene. This CDR3 has 15 residues. The CDR3 DNA reads as TGTGCCAGCAGCCTAGCGGGAGGTCGGACCGGGGAGCTGTTTTTT. Translating it yields CASSLAGGRTGELFF.

The rearrangement joins TRBV27 to TRBJ2-7; D is perhaps TRBD2 (5 bases). The CDR3 is made up of 15 amino acids. V lost 7 bases to trimming and J lost 3 bases, with 19 bases between them. Germline CDR1 MNHEY, CDR2 SMNVEV (reference sequence). CDR3 sequence reads: CASTQEASSGYEQYF. The DNA of the CDR3 is TGTGCCAGCACCCAAGAGGCTAGCTCCGGCTACGAGCAGTACTTC.

Remarks on this clone: The sample carries other DNA sequences with the same CDR3. V is TRBV11-2 and J is TRBJ2-7, with 7 bases aligning to TRBD1. CDR3 length equals 14 residues. Germline lookup yields CDR1 SGHAT and CDR2 FQNNGV. After removal of 6 bases from V and 3 bases from J, the junction contained 8 bases not matched to a gene. In DNA form, the CDR3 reads TGTGCCAGCAGTTACCACAGGGGTAACTACGAGCAGTACTTC. This sequence encodes CASSYHRGNYEQYF.